This T cell receptor (delta chain) is from a study of Vδ1+ human thymocytes. Whole-study results and caveats: Thymic TRG and TRD repertoires appeared highly polyclonal.

Comment on this clone: Antigen unknown.

RNA was extracted from the cells and then reverse transcribed. Multiplex PCR used pooled V-gene forward primers and a constant-region reverse primer to amplify CDR3s. TCRdb made new clone calls on the multiplex PCR reads using CATT. The sample includes approximately 19,000 delta-chain clones, roughly 7.3% seen only once; the top ten take 0.98%. The CDR3 length is 20 residues. The V gene end was trimmed by 0 bases and the J gene end by 3 bases; junction bases not matched to a gene: 15. Germline-derived CDR1 and CDR2 are TSWWSYY and QGS. This receptor was identified in a child younger than two who had congenital heart surgery. Sequencing input: Vdelta1+ gamma-delta thymocytes from the thymus. Subset in this sample: FACS-sorted CD3+ TCRalphabeta- TCRVdelta1+ TCRVdelta2- thymocytes. V is TRDV1 and J is TRDJ1; 11 bases are a match to TRDD3. This CDR3 is CALGELVSLYWGIAADKLIF. The CDR3 DNA reads as TGTGCTCTTGGGGAACTAGTTTCTCTTTACTGGGGGATAGCGGCCGATAAACTCATCTTT.